The rows below give T cell receptor beta chains drawn from one sample of a study of blood T cell repertoires in COVID-19. Produced via immunoSEQ multiplex PCR; TCRdb's table is partial and in-frame only. The data hold around 200,000 clones, with around 80% observed a single time. The sequenced material came from peripheral blood. The source of these receptors is a man aged 35 to 55 with active or convalescent COVID-19. CDR3s include the opening cysteine and the closing phenylalanine or tryptophan. D genes are given only for firm matches. For some rows the clone size is stated as once, few or many, or as a class when expanded; others skip it.

size: -
J: TRBJ2-7
D: -
V: TRBV5-1
DNA: TGCGCCAGCGCGACGATGGGGAGTGGGGCCTACGAGCAGTACTTC
CDR3: CASATMGSGAYEQYF

size: -
J: TRBJ1-2
D: -
V: TRBV6-5
DNA: TGTGCCAGCAGTTACTCGTCTTCTTCCGCGGACTATGGCTACACCTTC
CDR3: CASSYSSSSADYGYTF

size: few
J: TRBJ1-4
D: TRBD1
V: TRBV2
DNA: TGTGCCAGCAGTTTTGACAGGGAAGGTGAAAAACTGTTTTTT
CDR3: CASSFDREGEKLFF

size: -
J: TRBJ1-1
D: -
V: TRBV7-9
DNA: TGTGCCAGCAGCCGACTGGTGGGGAACACTGAAGCTTTCTTT
CDR3: CASSRLVGNTEAFF

size: few
J: TRBJ2-5
D: TRBD2
V: TRBV6-5
DNA: TGTGCCAGCAGGACTAGCGGGGAAGGAGAGACCCAGTACTTC
CDR3: CASRTSGEGETQYF

size: -
J: TRBJ2-7
D: TRBD2
V: TRBV11-3
DNA: TGTGCCAGCAGCTTAGATTTGGCTAGCGGAGTCCACGAGCAGTACTTC
CDR3: CASSLDLASGVHEQYF

size: -
J: TRBJ2-7
D: -
V: TRBV28
DNA: TGTGCCAGCAGTCCCATCGCCACTTACCTCTACGAGCAGTACTTC
CDR3: CASSPIATYLYEQYF

size: -
J: TRBJ2-1
D: -
V: TRBV11-2
DNA: TGTGCCAGCAGCCTACTGCGGGGACAGCGTTACAATGAGCAGTTCTTC
CDR3: CASSLLRGQRYNEQFF

size: few
J: TRBJ2-3
D: TRBD2
V: TRBV4-1
DNA: TGCGCCAGCAGCCAAGATCCTAGCGGGGGACGGGATACGCAGTATTTT
CDR3: CASSQDPSGGRDTQYF

size: -
J: TRBJ2-1
D: TRBD1
V: TRBV6-5
DNA: TGTGCCAGCAGAACCACAGGGGCAGAGTTCTTC
CDR3: CASRTTGAEFF

size: few
J: TRBJ2-1
D: -
V: TRBV6-1
DNA: TGTGCCAGCAGTGACAGGGGCCACATGGATGAGCAGTTCTTC
CDR3: CASSDRGHMDEQFF

size: -
J: TRBJ2-3
D: TRBD2
V: TRBV11-3
DNA: TGTGCCAGCAGCTTAGAAGGCGGGAGGGTAGATACGCAGTATTTT
CDR3: CASSLEGGRVDTQYF

size: -
J: TRBJ1-1
D: -
V: TRBV27
DNA: TGTGCCAGCAGTTCACCGGGAGCTCAAGCTTTCTTT
CDR3: CASSSPGAQAFF

size: -
J: TRBJ2-5
D: TRBD2
V: TRBV9
DNA: TGTGCCAGCAGCGTAGGATCTAGCGGGAGCGTAGAGACCCAGTACTTC
CDR3: CASSVGSSGSVETQYF

size: few
J: TRBJ1-4
D: TRBD1
V: TRBV7-9
DNA: TGTGCCAGCAGCCTAGGGCTGGACAGGGGAACTAATGAAAAACTGTTTTTT
CDR3: CASSLGLDRGTNEKLFF

size: -
J: TRBJ2-6
D: -
V: TRBV7-9
DNA: TGTGCCAGCAGCGCCCCCTTTGAGGACTCTGGGGCCAACGTCCTGACTTTC
CDR3: CASSAPFEDSGANVLTF

size: -
J: TRBJ2-1
D: TRBD2
V: TRBV19
DNA: TGTGCCAGTAGTATAGGACTAGCGGGGAGCTCCTACAATGAGCAGTTCTTC
CDR3: CASSIGLAGSSYNEQFF

size: -
J: TRBJ1-1
D: TRBD1
V: TRBV6-5
DNA: TGTGCCACCTCTGGGACAGGGAAAGCTTTCTTT
CDR3: CATSGTGKAFF

size: once
J: TRBJ1-3
D: TRBD1
V: TRBV30
DNA: TGTGCCTGGAGTGGGGACAGGGGAGCTGGAAACACCATATATTTT
CDR3: CAWSGDRGAGNTIYF

size: -
J: TRBJ2-7
D: TRBD2
V: TRBV19
DNA: TGTGCCAGTAGTGCACTAGCGGGAGATGGTCTATTGCACTTC
CDR3: CASSALAGDGLLHF

size: -
J: TRBJ2-7
D: TRBD2
V: TRBV27
DNA: TGTGCCAGCACTGCTAGCGGGAACTACGAGCAGTACTTC
CDR3: CASTASGNYEQYF

size: -
J: TRBJ1-2
D: -
V: TRBV4-1
DNA: TGCGCCAGCAGCCAAAATAGGAATATCGGGATTAACTATGGCTACACCTTC
CDR3: CASSQNRNIGINYGYTF

size: -
J: TRBJ2-7
D: -
V: TRBV5-1
DNA: TGCGCCAGCAGCCCCCAGGGTCCCTACGAGCAGTACTTC
CDR3: CASSPQGPYEQYF

size: -
J: TRBJ2-3
D: -
V: TRBV7-3
DNA: TGTGCCAGCAGCTTTAGTGGAGATACGCAGTATTTT
CDR3: CASSFSGDTQYF

size: -
J: TRBJ2-1
D: TRBD1
V: TRBV29-1
DNA: TGCAGCGTTTCCGGGACAGGGTTTTACAATGAGCAGTTCTTC
CDR3: CSVSGTGFYNEQFF

size: -
J: TRBJ1-1
D: -
V: TRBV18
DNA: TGTGCCAGCTCACCTGTAGCTGACAGTGAAGCTTTCTTT
CDR3: CASSPVADSEAFF

size: -
J: TRBJ2-5
D: TRBD2
V: TRBV11-2
DNA: TGTGCCAGCAGGGAGACTAGCGGGAAGGAGACCCAGTACTTC
CDR3: CASRETSGKETQYF

size: once
J: TRBJ1-4
D: -
V: TRBV10-3
DNA: TGTGCCATCAGTGAGTCGGAACAGGGTGCGGATGAAAAACTGTTTTTT
CDR3: CAISESEQGADEKLFF

size: -
J: TRBJ1-1
D: -
V: TRBV5-1
DNA: TGCGCCAGCAGCTTGGAACAGGGTATGAACACTGAAGCTTTCTTT
CDR3: CASSLEQGMNTEAFF

size: -
J: TRBJ1-1
D: -
V: TRBV7-2
DNA: TGTGCCAGCAGCTTAGGGGGCCTCAAGGGTAACACTGAAGCTTTCTTT
CDR3: CASSLGGLKGNTEAFF

size: -
J: TRBJ2-5
D: TRBD1
V: TRBV5-8
DNA: TGTGCCAGCAGCTCCCGGGACAGGGGGTATGGAGAGACCCAGTACTTC
CDR3: CASSSRDRGYGETQYF

size: -
J: TRBJ2-5
D: -
V: TRBV7-3
DNA: TGTGCCAGCAGCTTATCTCCGGAGGCCCAGTACTTC
CDR3: CASSLSPEAQYF

size: -
J: TRBJ1-3
D: -
V: TRBV25-1
DNA: TGTGCCAGCAGTGTAGGCTTGACGGGAGGAAACACCATATATTTT
CDR3: CASSVGLTGGNTIYF

size: -
J: TRBJ1-1
D: -
V: TRBV10-3
DNA: TGTGCCACCCGCAGGGAGGGGAGAACTGAAGCTTTCTTT
CDR3: CATRREGRTEAFF

size: -
J: TRBJ1-4
D: -
V: TRBV10-3
DNA: TGTGCCATCAGTGAGCACAACGGGGCTAATGAAAAACTGTTTTTT
CDR3: CAISEHNGANEKLFF

size: few
J: TRBJ1-6
D: -
V: TRBV7-6
DNA: TGTGCCAGCAGCTTAGGACAGACTAGCTCCTATAATTCACCCCTCCACTTT
CDR3: CASSLGQTSSYNSPLHF

size: -
J: TRBJ2-2
D: TRBD1
V: TRBV19
DNA: TGTGCCAGTAGAGAGACAGGGCGAACCGGGGAGCTGTTTTTT
CDR3: CASRETGRTGELFF

size: few
J: TRBJ1-6
D: -
V: TRBV6-6
DNA: TGTGCCAGCAGTCCGGACTCCTGGGTAGGCGGGGTGTCACCCCTCCACTTT
CDR3: CASSPDSWVGGVSPLHF

size: -
J: TRBJ2-3
D: TRBD1
V: TRBV29-1
DNA: TGCAGCGTCGCCGGACAGGTTACCCTTCTTCTCACAGATACGCAGTATTTT
CDR3: CSVAGQVTLLLTDTQYF

size: -
J: TRBJ1-3
D: -
V: TRBV3-1/TRBV3-2
DNA: TGTGCCAGCGCAGGTAACTCTGGAAACACCATATATTTT
CDR3: CASAGNSGNTIYF

size: -
J: TRBJ2-2
D: TRBD1
V: TRBV6-5
DNA: TGTGCCAGCAAACAGGGGGAGGCGAACGGGGAGCTGTTTTTT
CDR3: CASKQGEANGELFF

size: -
J: TRBJ2-3
D: TRBD1
V: TRBV15
DNA: TGTGCCACCAGCAGAGATTTCGGGACAGGAGCAGATACGCAGTATTTT
CDR3: CATSRDFGTGADTQYF

size: once
J: TRBJ1-5
D: TRBD1
V: TRBV2
DNA: TGTGCCATACAACAGGGGGTCCTCCAGCCCCAGCATTTT
CDR3: CAIQQGVLQPQHF

size: -
J: TRBJ1-1
D: TRBD1
V: TRBV30
DNA: TGTGCCTGGAGTGTATTAGGGACAGGGCGGACCGGGGACACTGAAGCTTTCTTT
CDR3: CAWSVLGTGRTGDTEAFF

size: -
J: TRBJ1-4
D: TRBD1
V: TRBV4-2
DNA: TGTGCCAGCAGCCCGGGACAGGGACCTGAAAAACTGTTTTTT
CDR3: CASSPGQGPEKLFF

size: once
J: TRBJ1-5
D: -
V: TRBV5-3
DNA: TGTGCCAGAAGCTGCCCCAACAGGGCCCTGGGGGGGCAGCCCCAGCATTTT
CDR3: CARSCPNRALGGQPQHF

size: -
J: TRBJ2-4
D: TRBD1
V: TRBV5-1
DNA: TGCGCCAGTCGGGACAGGGGGCAAGGAAACATTCAGTACTTC
CDR3: CASRDRGQGNIQYF

size: -
J: TRBJ2-2
D: -
V: TRBV10-2
DNA: TGCGCCAGCAGTGAGAAGTGGGCAGGGTTCGGGGAGCTGTTTTTT
CDR3: CASSEKWAGFGELFF

size: -
J: TRBJ1-1
D: -
V: TRBV29-1
DNA: TGCAGCGTTGAAGCGCAGTTGAACACTGAAGCTTTCTTT
CDR3: CSVEAQLNTEAFF

size: -
J: TRBJ2-7
D: TRBD1
V: TRBV9
DNA: TGTGCCAGCAGCGTAGAGACAGGGGCCGTCTACGAGCAGTACTTC
CDR3: CASSVETGAVYEQYF